Below are 20 T cell receptor beta chains sequenced from a single sample in a study of blood T cell repertoires in COVID-19. This table comes from immunoSEQ multiplex PCR, and its TCRdb copy is limited to in-frame clones, with some not included. The sample has about 340,000 clones; about nine tenths are singletons. Material for sequencing was peripheral blood. These receptors were collected from a woman between 70 and 85 years old with COVID-19, enrolled during active disease.

V is TRBV4-1 and J is TRBJ2-7, with 11 bases lining up with TRBD2. With 8 bases clipped from V and 0 bases from J, the junction kept 12 bases outside the gene matches. Per the germline V gene, CDR1 is MGHRA and CDR2 is YSYEKL. CDR3 length: 17 amino acids. CDR3 in DNA: TGCGCCAGCTCACGGACGGTAGCGGGGGGGCCCTCCTACGAGCAGTACTTC. This codes for CASSRTVAGGPSYEQYF.

The rearrangement joins TRBV27 to TRBJ2-1; a weak D match, TRBD1 (8 bases). The CDR3 is made up of 16 amino acids. Germline values: CDR1 MNHEY, CDR2 SMNVEV (reference sequence). Between the trimmed V and J ends, which lost 2 bases and 6 bases, there was a span of 17 bases. DNA for the CDR3: TGTGCCAGCAGTTTAATAAGCGGGACAGGCGTCAATGAGCAGTTCTTC. The encoded protein is CASSLISGTGVNEQFF.

The chain couples TRBV10-3 to TRBJ2-3; TRBD2 matches 10 bases. Germline assignment: CDR1 ENHRY and CDR2 SYGVKD. With V trimmed by 7 bases and J by 6 bases, 7 bases remained unmatched. The CDR3 spans 14 residues. The CDR3: CAITSGGGIDTQYF. The CDR3 region has the DNA TGTGCCATCACCAGCGGGGGGGGCATTGATACGCAGTATTTT.

The chain recombines TRBV2 with TRBJ1-1; D is perhaps TRBD1 (6 bases). The CDR3 runs to 13 residues. Trimming stripped 7 bases from V and 2 bases from J, with 11 bases between. CDR1 is SNHLY, CDR2 FYNNEI, per germline. The CDR3 is CASIQGFNTEAFF. The CDR3 DNA sequence: TGTGCCAGCATCCAGGGGTTTAACACTGAAGCTTTCTTT.

V is TRBV5-1 and J is TRBJ2-3, with unresolved D. The CDR3 runs 15 residues. Germline V gene lookup returns CDR1 SGHRS and CDR2 YFSETQ. The V and J ends lost 5 bases and 2 bases respectively, with 15 bases between them. CDR3 amino acids: CASSPAGRNTDTQYF. The CDR3 DNA sequence: TGCGCCAGCAGTCCCGCAGGCCGAAACACAGATACGCAGTATTTT.

The rearrangement uses TRBV10-3 and TRBJ2-5; D might be TRBD1 (6 bases). Germline V CDR1 and CDR2: ENHRY, SYGVKD. Trimming removed 0 bases from V and 2 bases from J, with 22 bases in between. This CDR3 is built from 19 residues. CDR3 in DNA: TGTGCCATCAGTGAGTCGATTCCAAGTGGCAGGGGCCTTCAAGAGACCCAGTACTTC. Translated: CAISESIPSGRGLQETQYF.

This clone was found once. V gene TRBV21-1 combines with J gene TRBJ1-1; the table's D call, TRBD1, has no DNA check behind it. TRBV21-1 is a pseudogene locus. The CDR3 has 18 amino acids. The CDR3 nucleotides are TGTGCCAGCAGCCAAAAGTTGACCGGGACAGGGATGAACACTGAAGCTTTCTTT. This gives the protein CASSQKLTGTGMNTEAFF.

The rearrangement uses TRBV28 and TRBJ1-2; 9 bases agree with TRBD1. Losses at the gene ends were 4 bases for V and 7 bases for J; bases not matched to a gene: 7. Germline V gene sequence: CDR1 MDHEN, CDR2 SYDVKM. There are 14 residues in the CDR3. The CDR3 region is CASSWDRERGGYTF. The CDR3 coding sequence is TGTGCCAGCAGTTGGGACAGGGAAAGGGGTGGCTACACCTTC.

The rearrangement links TRBV11-2 to TRBJ1-2; possibly TRBD1 for D (5 bases). Germline V lookup: CDR1 SGHAT, CDR2 FQNNGV. The V and J ends lost 0 bases and 2 bases respectively, with 7 bases between them. The CDR3 has 14 residues. The CDR3 DNA reads TGTGCCAGCAGCTTAGACAGGGCAAACTATGGCTACACCTTC. This encodes CASSLDRANYGYTF.

The chain recombines TRBV5-5 with TRBJ2-5; 10 positions agree with TRBD2. Trimming at V came to 3 bases and at J to 0 bases, leaving 5 bases not matched to a gene. The germline gives CDR1 SGHKS, CDR2 YYEKEE (reference sequence). This CDR3 is 16 amino acids long. CDR3 residues: CASSWTSGSYQETQYF. The CDR3 DNA sequence: TGTGCCAGCAGCTGGACTAGCGGATCGTACCAAGAGACCCAGTACTTC. The full variable domain, with the rest looked up from reference TRBV5-5 and TRBJ2-5, is DAGVTQSPTHLIKTRGQQVTLRCSPISGHKSVSWYQQVLGQGPQFIFQYYEKEERGRGNFPDRFSARQFPNYSSELNVNALLLGDSALYLCASSWTSGSYQETQYFGPGTRLLVL.

The J gene is TRBJ2-7, the V gene TRBV6-6, with D maybe TRBD1 (6 bases). Trimming stripped 7 bases from V and 6 bases from J, with 22 bases between. The CDR3 totals 15 residues. The germline V gene encodes CDR1 MNHNY and CDR2 SVGAGI (reference sequence). CDR3 loop: CASNAETGRGGEQYF. CDR3 DNA: TGTGCCAGCAACGCGGAGACAGGTAGAGGGGGCGAGCAGTACTTC.

The chain combines TRBV15 with TRBJ1-2; possible D gene TRBD1, 6 bases. V was cut by 9 bases and J by 3 bases, with 17 bases left in between. CDR1 is LNHNV, CDR2 YYDKDF, per germline (reference sequence). There are 14 residues in the CDR3. The DNA for the CDR3 is TGTGCCACTACCCCGGGGGGCACTGACTATGGCTACACCTTC. Encoded protein: CATTPGGTDYGYTF. Variable domain in full (rest from reference TRBV15 and TRBJ1-2): DAMVIQNPRYQVTQFGKPVTLSCSQTLNHNVMYWYQQKSSQAPKLLFHYYDKDFNNEADTPDNFQSRRPNTSFCFLDIRSPGLGDTAMYLCATTPGGTDYGYTFGSGTRLTVV.

This chain links TRBV4-3 with TRBJ2-3; perhaps TRBD2 as D (6 bases). The V gene lost 5 bases and the J gene lost 6 bases, with 24 bases spanning the gap. This CDR3 has 17 amino acids. The V gene's germline CDR1 is LGHNA and CDR2 YSLEER. CDR3 bases: TGCGCCAGCAGCTTCCCGCTAGGACTAACCGGGGTGGATACGCAGTATTTT. Its protein is CASSFPLGLTGVDTQYF.

This clone was counted once. In DNA form, the CDR3 reads TGTGCCAGCTCAGGGTCGGCGACTAGCACAGATACGCAGTATTTT. It yields the protein CASSGSATSTDTQYF. The J gene is TRBJ2-3, the V gene TRBV18; no reliable D call. CDR1 is KGHSH and CDR2 is LQKENI in the germline V gene. CDR3 size: 15 residues. Trimming left V 5 bases short and J 0 bases short, with 12 bases between.

The chain carries TRBV5-6 and TRBJ2-3; 12 bases are shared with TRBD2. This CDR3 spans 16 amino acids. V lost 5 bases, J lost 2 bases, and 6 bases stayed unmatched. Germline values: CDR1 SGHDT, CDR2 YYEEEE. The CDR3 spells CASREGLAGYTDTQYF. The CDR3 region has the DNA TGTGCCAGCAGGGAAGGACTAGCGGGGTACACAGATACGCAGTATTTT.

The genes are TRBV4-3 and TRBJ2-5; D ambiguous. The CDR3 loop spans 16 amino acids. Germline V lookup: CDR1 LGHNA, CDR2 YSLEER. Trimming pared 0 bases from V and 4 bases from J, leaving 15 bases between. This CDR3 is CASSQEYVFSGETQYF. CDR3 nucleotides: TGCGCCAGCAGCCAAGAATATGTGTTCAGTGGAGAGACCCAGTACTTC.

V gene TRBV19 combines with J gene TRBJ2-3; 8 bases agree with TRBD2. Germline lookup yields CDR1 LNHDA and CDR2 SQIVND (reference sequence). Unmatched junction bases numbered 15, after V lost 4 bases and J lost 0 bases. The CDR3 is made up of 19 amino acids. CDR3 sequence: CASSNPTSGVRTSTDTQYF. CDR3 bases: TGTGCCAGTAGTAACCCTACTAGCGGAGTTAGAACTAGCACAGATACGCAGTATTTT.

This sequence joins TRBV29-1 and TRBJ1-2; 8 bases match TRBD1. The germline gives CDR1 SQVTM, CDR2 ANQGSEA. The CDR3 is made up of 13 amino acids. Trimming took 4 bases from V and 7 from J; bases not matched to a gene: 8. CDR3 sequence reads: CSVGDSGGFGYTF. Here the CDR3 DNA reads TGCAGCGTTGGAGATTCAGGGGGCTTTGGCTACACCTTC.

This sequence joins TRBV7-3 and TRBJ1-1, with 7 positions matching TRBD1. V dropped 2 bases and J dropped 5; count of bases not matched to a gene: 5. CDR3 length: 14 amino acids. The germline V gene encodes CDR1 SGHTA and CDR2 FQGTGA. As DNA, the CDR3 is TGTGCCAGCAGCTTAGCCCCAGGGGGTACTGAAGCTTTCTTT. It specifies CASSLAPGGTEAFF. The full variable domain, in which reference TRBV7-3 and TRBJ1-1 provide the parts outside the CDR3, is GAGVSQTPSNKVTEKGKYVELRCDPISGHTALYWYRQSLGQGPEFLIYFQGTGAADDSGLPNDRFFAVRPEGSVSTLKIQRTERGDSAVYLCASSLAPGGTEAFFGQGTRLTVV.

A single count supports this clone. The genes are TRBV5-4 and TRBJ1-2, with 8 positions matching TRBD1. In germline, CDR1 is SGHNT, CDR2 YYREEE (reference sequence). This CDR3 spans 16 amino acids. V lost 0 bases, J lost 8 bases, and 12 bases stayed unmatched. The CDR3 sequence is CASSLDLRTGNYGYTF. The DNA of the CDR3 is TGTGCCAGCAGCTTGGACCTCAGGACAGGGAATTACGGCTACACCTTC.